A selection of T cell receptor beta chains follows, all from one sample in a study of early T cells in non-severe SARS-CoV-2 infection. TCRdb passed the 5' RACE reads through MiXCR, listing each CDR3 protein once. The table includes over 50,000 distinct CDR3 sequences, 8% detected once. Sequenced input: whole blood. These receptors came from an adult who was a healthcare worker with PCR-confirmed SARS-CoV-2 infection or an uninfected control (not recorded which). The CDR3 runs from the conserved cysteine through the conserved F or W. The D gene is left open where the match is weak. The size field is filled for only some rows; it gives once, few, many or a size class.

TRBV24-1	TRBJ2-7	many	TRBD1	TGTGCCACCAGTGACCGGACAGGATCCTACGAGCAGTACTTC	CATSDRTGSYEQYF
TRBV7-2	TRBJ1-4	-	-	TGTGCCAGCAGCGCGGACTTCCTACGAGAAAAACTGTTTTTT	CASSADFLREKLFF
TRBV6-6	TRBJ1-5	few	-	TGTGCCAGCAGTTTGGTGGGGTTTAATCAGCCCCAGCATTTT	CASSLVGFNQPQHF
TRBV18	TRBJ2-7	many	-	TGTGCCAGCTCACCAGTCATGGACGGCACCTACGAGCAGTACTTC	CASSPVMDGTYEQYF
TRBV27	TRBJ2-2	many	-	TGTGCCAGCAGAACCGGGCACGCGAACACCGGGGAGCTGTTTTTT	CASRTGHANTGELFF
TRBV5-6	TRBJ1-3	few	TRBD1	TGTGCCAGCAGCCCGATGACAGGGGCCTTCTCTGGAAACACCATATATTTT	CASSPMTGAFSGNTIYF
TRBV7-3	TRBJ1-1	many	-	TGTGCCAGCAGCTTATCCGAGAACACTGAAGCTTTCTTT	CASSLSENTEAFF
TRBV6-2/TRBV6-3	TRBJ1-2	-	-	TGTGCCAGCAGTTACGTGCCATACTATGGCTACACCTTC	CASSYVPYYGYTF
TRBV12-3/TRBV12-4	TRBJ2-7	-	-	TGTGCCAGCAGTTTGGGAGACACGGCCTACGAGCAGTACTTC	CASSLGDTAYEQYF
TRBV7-9	TRBJ2-5	many	-	TGTGCCAGCAGCCCCCGGGCAGGCCCCCAAGAGACCCAGTACTTC	CASSPRAGPQETQYF
TRBV20-1	TRBJ2-7	many	TRBD2	TGCAGTGTCCGGGGACTAGGGCCTCTTGCGCAGTACTTC	CSVRGLGPLAQYF
TRBV11-2	TRBJ2-7	few	TRBD1	TGTGCCAGCAGCTTAGTAACAGGGGAGCTTTACGAGCAGTACTTC	CASSLVTGELYEQYF
TRBV5-1	TRBJ2-5	few	-	TGCGCCAGCAGCTTATTGGAGACCCAGTACTTC	CASSLLETQYF
TRBV7-2	TRBJ1-5	many	-	TGTGCCAGCAGCCCCGGGGGTGGCAATCAGCCCCAGCATTTT	CASSPGGGNQPQHF
TRBV5-1	TRBJ1-6	-	TRBD1	TGCGCCAGCAGCTTGAGGAAGACAGGGGAGTCACCCCTCCACTTT	CASSLRKTGESPLHF
TRBV7-8	TRBJ2-4	many	TRBD2	TGTGCCAGCAGCTTAGGGCCAGCGGGGGCCCTAGCCAAAAACATTCAGTACTTC	CASSLGPAGALAKNIQYF
TRBV7-2	TRBJ2-6	many	-	TGTGCCAGCAGCTCGATTAGCGGTCCTAGCTCTGGGGCCAACGTCCTGACTTTC	CASSSISGPSSGANVLTF
TRBV7-2	TRBJ2-7	few	-	TGTGCCAGCAGCTGGGACACGACCCGGGGCAGCTACGAGCAGTACTTC	CASSWDTTRGSYEQYF
TRBV29-1	TRBJ1-2	-	TRBD1	TGCAGCGTTGAACACCCCCCCGGGACAGGGACTTATGGCTACACCTTC	CSVEHPPGTGTYGYTF
TRBV6-6	TRBJ2-4	few	-	TGTGCCAGCAGTTACTCGTCGGGAAGGGGAAACATTCAGTACTTC	CASSYSSGRGNIQYF
TRBV15	TRBJ1-1	few	-	TGTGCCACCAGCAACAGGGAGGGGGGCACTGAAGCTTTCTTT	CATSNREGGTEAFF
TRBV5-6	TRBJ2-7	many	TRBD2	TGTGCCAGCAGCTTCCTAGCGGGGTACTCCTACGAGCAGTACTTC	CASSFLAGYSYEQYF
TRBV7-6	TRBJ1-5	-	-	TGTGCCAGCAGCTTTGGGGTCAATCAGCCCCAGCATTTT	CASSFGVNQPQHF
TRBV7-6	TRBJ2-1	-	-	TGTGCCAGCAGCTTAGTCCGAGCGGCGAGTGAGCAGTTCTTC	CASSLVRAASEQFF
TRBV6-1	TRBJ1-1	few	-	TGTGCCAGCACCCACCTGGGGAACACTGAAGCTTTCTTT	CASTHLGNTEAFF
TRBV5-1	TRBJ1-5	-	-	TGCGCCAGCAGCTTGGGAGCAGGGAATAGCAATCAGCCCCAGCATTTT	CASSLGAGNSNQPQHF
TRBV20-1	TRBJ1-4	few	-	TGCAGTGCTAGAAGTTTTTCGGGGAATGAAAAACTGTTTTTT	CSARSFSGNEKLFF
TRBV24-1	TRBJ2-5	-	-	TGTGCCACCAGCCCGGGCGGGGGCAGCCTGAACCAAGAGACCCAGTACTTC	CATSPGGGSLNQETQYF
TRBV9	TRBJ2-3	many	-	TGTGCCAGCAGCGAGGAGGGGACTGGCACAGATACGCAGTATTTT	CASSEEGTGTDTQYF
TRBV28	TRBJ1-1	many	TRBD1	TGTGCCAGCAGTCCCGGGACAGACAACACTGAAGCTTTCTTT	CASSPGTDNTEAFF
TRBV6-6	TRBJ2-1	-	TRBD2	TGTGCCAGTACTCCGAACGGGAGGAAATACAATGAGCAGTTCTTC	CASTPNGRKYNEQFF
TRBV4-1	TRBJ1-6	-	TRBD1	TGCGCCAGCAGCCAAGGGACAGGGAGGACATCACCCCTCCACTTT	CASSQGTGRTSPLHF
TRBV20-1	TRBJ1-6	-	-	TGCAGTGCTAGGGAAGGACAGCCAATCTATAATTCACCCCTCCACTTT	CSAREGQPIYNSPLHF
TRBV7-6	TRBJ2-3	many	-	TGTGCCAGCAGCTCACCTATCCACACAGATACGCAGTATTTT	CASSSPIHTDTQYF
TRBV25-1	TRBJ2-3	many	-	TGTGCCAGCAGTGAATATGGCAGGGCTAGCACAGATACGCAGTATTTT	CASSEYGRASTDTQYF
TRBV6-1	TRBJ2-7	few	-	TGTGCCAGCAGTGCTTTGACAATCTCCTACGAGCAGTACTTC	CASSALTISYEQYF
TRBV7-9	TRBJ2-3	-	TRBD2	TGTGCCAGCAGCTTAGGGGGACTAGCGGGAGGCCCCCCACGGGGAGATACGCAGTATTTT	CASSLGGLAGGPPRGDTQYF
TRBV18	TRBJ1-6	-	-	TGTGCCAGCTCAGGCGGATCGAACTCACCCCTCCACTTT	CASSGGSNSPLHF
TRBV4-1	TRBJ1-3	-	-	TGCGCCAGCAGCCAAGGTTGGACTGAAAACACCATATATTTT	CASSQGWTENTIYF
TRBV7-6	TRBJ2-3	many	TRBD2	TGTGCCAGCAGCTCAGGACTAGCGGGGGAGAGCACAGATACGCAGTATTTT	CASSSGLAGESTDTQYF
TRBV5-6	TRBJ2-1	few	TRBD1	TGTGCCAGCAGCGCTGACAGGGGGCTATCCTACAATGAGCAGTTCTTC	CASSADRGLSYNEQFF
TRBV27	TRBJ2-6	many	-	TGTGCCCGCAGCCCTGGGGCCAACGTCCTGACTTTC	CARSPGANVLTF
TRBV7-9	TRBJ2-3	medium-sized	-	TGTGCCAGCAGCCCGACCGGAGATACGCAGTATTTT	CASSPTGDTQYF
TRBV15	TRBJ1-2	many	-	TGTGCCACCAGCGTACAAACCGGGACTTCTGCACGGGGCTACACCTTC	CATSVQTGTSARGYTF
TRBV7-9	TRBJ2-3	few	-	TGTGCCAGCAGCTTAGACACCGGCACAGATACGCAGTATTTT	CASSLDTGTDTQYF
TRBV28	TRBJ1-1	many	-	TGTGCCAGCAGTTTTTCGTCGGTCAGTTTGAACACTGAAGCTTTCTTT	CASSFSSVSLNTEAFF
TRBV7-3	TRBJ1-1	many	-	TGTGCCAGCAAAGTGACAGCTATGAACACTGAAGCTTTCTTT	CASKVTAMNTEAFF
TRBV12-3/TRBV12-4	TRBJ2-1	-	TRBD2	TGTGCCAGCAGACAGACCGGGACTAGCGGGAGGGAGGAGCAGTTCTTC	CASRQTGTSGREEQFF
TRBV20-1	TRBJ1-3	many	-	TGCAGTGCTAGGGCCCACTCTGGAAACACCATATATTTT	CSARAHSGNTIYF
TRBV5-1	TRBJ1-1	few	TRBD1	TGCGCCAGCAGTTTTACAGGGGAATTCTTGAACACTGAAGCTTTCTTT	CASSFTGEFLNTEAFF
TRBV6-5	TRBJ1-1	-	TRBD1	TGTGCCAGCAGTTCACCGACAGGGCGGGGAGGCACTGAAGCTTTCTTT	CASSSPTGRGGTEAFF
TRBV11-3	TRBJ2-7	few	-	TGTGCCAGCAGGGGGACACAGTCCTACGAGCAGTACTTC	CASRGTQSYEQYF
TRBV5-5	TRBJ2-1	-	TRBD2	TGTGCCAGCAGCACCGGGACTAGCGGGGGGGCTTGGCAGTTCTTC	CASSTGTSGGAWQFF
TRBV2	TRBJ2-2	-	TRBD2	TGTGCCAGCAGTGGCAATAGCGGGGCTACCGGGGAGCTGTTTTTT	CASSGNSGATGELFF
TRBV27	TRBJ1-2	-	TRBD1	TGTGCCAGCAGTTTTAGGCAGGGGGCTCGCAACTATGGCTACACCTTC	CASSFRQGARNYGYTF
TRBV6-1	TRBJ2-7	-	TRBD2	TGTGCCAGCAGCAGAAAACTAGCGGGAGGGCCTGGGAACGAACAGTACTTC	CASSRKLAGGPGNEQYF
TRBV6-5	TRBJ1-2	-	-	TGTGCCAGCAGGTACAGGGAAGGAAGCTATGGCTACACCTTC	CASRYREGSYGYTF
TRBV12-3/TRBV12-4	TRBJ2-1	-	TRBD2	TGTGCCAGCAGTTTAGTACTAGCGGGGAATGAGCAGTTCTTC	CASSLVLAGNEQFF
TRBV12-5	TRBJ2-5	-	-	TGTGCTAGTGGTCACCAAGAGACCCAGTACTTC	CASGHQETQYF